The 7 T cell receptor beta chains presented below share a single source sample, sequenced in a study of blood T cell repertoires in COVID-19 (dated by TCRdb to the early 2020s). The method was the immunoSEQ multiplex PCR assay. TCRdb took over this immuneACCESS table, retaining in-frame rearrangements with V and J assigned. Such tables are incomplete; in checked studies, under half of the missing clones stem from an unresolved V gene, and the remainder is unexplained. The sample profile shows about 26,000 clones; more than 65% of them were found once. 25% to 35% of the sample belongs to the ten largest clones. Specimen: peripheral blood. These receptors were obtained from a human donor in a cohort sampled during active COVID-19.

The rearrangement joins TRBV11-1 to TRBJ1-4, with D hard to call. Germline CDR1 SGHAT, CDR2 FQDESV (reference sequence). Trimming took 3 bases from V and 0 from J, leaving 2 bases between them. The CDR3 contains 13 residues. The CDR3 nucleotides are TGTGCCAGCAGCTTCACAACTAATGAAAAACTGTTTTTT. This encodes CASSFTTNEKLFF.

J is TRBJ2-4 and V is TRBV7-2, with 10 bases aligning to TRBD2. This CDR3 contains 15 residues. Germline CDR1 is SGHTA and CDR2 is FQGNSA. J gave up 6 bases and V 5 bases, and 7 bases lay outside the gene matches. The CDR3 DNA follows: TGTGCCAGCAGCCCCTCTAGCGGGAGAGGAAACATTCAGTACTTC. Its translation: CASSPSSGRGNIQYF. The full variable domain, rest sourced from reference TRBV7-2 and TRBJ2-4, is GAGVSQSPSNKVTEKGKDVELRCDPISGHTALYWYRQSLGQGLEFLIYFQGNSAPDKSGLPSDRFSAERTGGSVSTLTIQRTQQEDSAVYLCASSPSSGRGNIQYFGAGTRLSVL.

This clone was counted between two and nine times. This rearrangement joins TRBV11-2 to TRBJ2-3; maybe TRBD2 (6 bases). The germline V gene has CDR1 SGHAT and CDR2 FQNNGV. Trimming cost V 1 base and J 2 bases, with 13 bases left between them. The CDR3 totals 16 residues. As DNA, the CDR3 is TGTGCCAGCAGCTTAGGGATAGCGGATCTCACAGATACGCAGTATTTT. Protein product: CASSLGIADLTDTQYF.

The chain recombines TRBV7-8 with TRBJ1-6; TRBD1 might be the D (6 bases). The CDR3 sequence is 15 residues long. V lost 3 bases to trimming and J lost 8 bases, with 14 bases between them. Germline CDR1 is SGHVS and CDR2 is FQNEAQ. The CDR3 sequence: CASSLDTGLDSPLHF. As DNA, the CDR3 is TGTGCCAGCAGCTTGGATACAGGGTTAGATTCACCCCTCCACTTT.

The chain joins TRBV4-3 to TRBJ2-1; 12 bases match TRBD2. Per germline, CDR1 LGHNA and CDR2 YSLEER. This CDR3 contains 19 residues. V was pared by 4 bases and J by 2 bases, with 12 bases of the junction left unmatched. DNA of the CDR3: TGCGCCAGCAGCCCAGGGGACAGGAGGACTAGCGGGACCTACAATGAGCAGTTCTTC. Residues: CASSPGDRRTSGTYNEQFF.

There are a few counts of this clone. The chain carries TRBV28 and TRBJ1-2; D ambiguous. This CDR3 spans 16 amino acids. Germline lookup yields CDR1 MDHEN and CDR2 SYDVKM. V was shortened by 3 bases and J by 4 bases, with 18 bases between the two germline ends. The CDR3 sequence is CASSFLEEVESYGYTF. For the CDR3, the DNA is TGTGCCAGCAGTTTTTTAGAGGAGGTTGAAAGCTATGGCTACACCTTC.

The rearrangement joins TRBV5-5 to TRBJ1-2, with D perhaps matching TRBD1 (6 bases). In germline, CDR1 is SGHKS, CDR2 YYEKEE (reference sequence). Trimming pared 4 bases from V and 3 bases from J, leaving 16 bases between. The CDR3 runs 15 residues. The CDR3 DNA is TGTGCCAGCAGCCGGGGGGCAGGTATGGACTATGGCTACACCTTC. Translated: CASSRGAGMDYGYTF. Full variable domain (rest looked up from reference TRBV5-5 and TRBJ1-2): DAGVTQSPTHLIKTRGQQVTLRCSPISGHKSVSWYQQVLGQGPQFIFQYYEKEERGRGNFPDRFSARQFPNYSSELNVNALLLGDSALYLCASSRGAGMDYGYTFGSGTRLTVV.